These 32 T cell receptor beta chains originate from one sample sequenced in a study of post-analysis software for immune sequencing data. General observations from the study: Five or six TRBV segments were significantly more frequent in patients than in controls. TRBV5-6, TRBV5-1 and TRBV20-1 were among these segments.

For these receptors, no antigen is known. TCR beta cDNA libraries included unique molecular identifiers. Each CDR3 protein is one row after TCRdb ran MiXCR on the PCR reads. The sample lists approximately 730,000 distinct CDR3 sequences, under 60% occurring once. The sequenced sample was blood. These receptors all stem from a girl aged 10-17 years with multiple sclerosis.

The rearrangement joins TRBV12-3 or TRBV12-4 to TRBJ1-5; 8 nucleotides line up with TRBD1. V shed 4 bases, J shed 6 bases, and the junction held 8 bases outside the gene matches. The CDR3 totals 15 residues. CDR3 loop: CASSSARGQGQPQHF. CDR3 sequence (DNA): TGTGCCAGCAGTTCGGCCAGGGGGCAGGGTCAGCCCCAGCATTTT.

This clonotype came up a few times. The chain recombines TRBV12-3 or TRBV12-4 with TRBJ2-1; the match to TRBD1 covers 12 bases. V shed 6 bases and J 6 bases; nucleotides not matched to a gene: 6. The CDR3 has 15 amino acids. The CDR3 DNA sequence: TGTGCCAGCAGCCCGGGACAGGGGGCGGCCAATGAGCAGTTCTTC. Amino acids: CASSPGQGAANEQFF.

There are a few counts of this clonotype. The CDR3 is CSARDLAGGETQYF. In DNA, the CDR3 is TGCAGTGCTAGAGATTTGGCGGGAGGGGAGACCCAGTACTTC. The chain employs TRBV20-1 and TRBJ2-5; the match to TRBD2 covers 9 bases. J was trimmed by 5 bases and V by 0 bases; bases with no gene match: 4. The CDR3 contains 14 residues. Germline V gene data show CDR1 as DFQATT and CDR2 as SNEGSKA (reference sequence).

In its sample, this clonotype was seen many times. The genes are TRBV6-5 and TRBJ2-4; D gene ambiguous. The CDR3 totals 16 residues. Looked up from germline, CDR1 is MNHEY and CDR2 is SVGAGI. V gave up 4 bases and J gave up 0 bases, with 13 bases separating them. In DNA form, the CDR3 reads TGTGCCAGCAGTTTGGACGGCATAGTAGCCAAAAACATTCAGTACTTC. This codes for CASSLDGIVAKNIQYF.

This clonotype came up a few times. The V gene is TRBV6-2 or TRBV6-3, the J gene TRBJ1-2; 7 bases are a match to TRBD1. The CDR3 covers 15 residues. After removal of 0 bases from V and 5 bases from J, the junction contained 6 bases not matched to a gene. Germline V gives CDR1 MNHEY, CDR2 SVGEGT. CDR3 in amino acids: CASSYSSGQAYGYTF. The CDR3 nucleotides are TGTGCCAGCAGTTACTCGAGTGGACAGGCATATGGCTACACCTTC.

This clonotype was detected a few times. The chain couples TRBV20-1 to TRBJ1-6; D is ambiguous. V lost 3 bases and J 5 bases, leaving 17 bases between the germline ends. CDR1 is DFQATT and CDR2 is SNEGSKA in the germline V gene (reference sequence). The CDR3 has 16 residues. The CDR3 DNA is TGCAGTGCTAGGCTGGGGAGGCGCGGGGATAATTCACCCCTCCACTTT. Its protein is CSARLGRRGDNSPLHF.

This clonotype was counted between two and nine times. V gene TRBV14 combines with J gene TRBJ2-1; possibly TRBD2 for D (6 bases). Germline V lookup: CDR1 SGHDN, CDR2 FVKESK. V lost 2 bases to trimming and J lost 5 bases, with 22 bases between them. This CDR3 is built from 18 residues. CDR3 DNA sequence: TGTGCCAGCAGCCAACAACATCTTGCGGGGAAGGGAAACAATGAGCAGTTCTTC. This sequence encodes CASSQQHLAGKGNNEQFF.

The V gene is TRBV6-1, the J gene TRBJ1-1, with D unclear. Germline V gives CDR1 MNHNS, CDR2 SASEGT. V gave up 6 bases and J gave up 2 bases, with 10 bases separating them. The CDR3 runs to 13 residues. CDR3 coding DNA: TGTGCCAGCAGAGACGAGTTCAACACTGAAGCTTTCTTT. Translation: CASRDEFNTEAFF.

This clonotype was detected only a few times. The rearrangement links TRBV12-3 or TRBV12-4 to TRBJ2-5; 9 bases agree with TRBD2. CDR3 size: 16 residues. J gave up 2 bases and V 1 base, and 5 bases lay outside the gene matches. CDR3 sequence (DNA): TGTGCCAGCAGTTTAGGGAGCGGGAGGTTACAAGAGACCCAGTACTTC. Amino acids: CASSLGSGRLQETQYF.

This chain connects TRBV27 to TRBJ2-1; no clear D gene. V shed 5 bases and J shed 6 bases, with 14 bases lying between them. The CDR3 is 14 amino acids. Germline CDR1 and CDR2: MNHEY and SMNVEV (reference sequence). The chain's CDR3 is CASSLEYPGNEQFF. CDR3 in DNA: TGTGCCAGCAGTCTCGAATATCCCGGCAATGAGCAGTTCTTC.

There are a few counts of this clonotype. The rearrangement uses TRBV6-5 and TRBJ2-7, with 12 nucleotides matching TRBD2. The germline CDR1 and CDR2 sequences are MNHEY and SVGAGI. With V trimmed by 2 bases and J by 1 base, 9 bases remained unmatched. The CDR3 runs to 18 residues. CDR3 sequence: CASSYPGLAGRLSYEQYF. CDR3 nucleotides: TGTGCCAGCAGTTACCCCGGACTAGCGGGGAGATTATCCTACGAGCAGTACTTC.

The V and J genes are TRBV6-5 and TRBJ2-1, with D unclear. Trimming cost V 2 bases and J 4 bases, with 9 bases left between them. Germline CDR1 and CDR2: MNHEY and SVGAGI. The CDR3 length is 14 residues. CDR3 coding DNA: TGTGCCAGCAGTTACGCGGCGGAATACAATGAGCAGTTCTTC. This encodes CASSYAAEYNEQFF.

The chain links TRBV7-2 to TRBJ2-7; the D is unclear. CDR3 size: 14 residues. Germline V gives CDR1 SGHTA, CDR2 FQGNSA. Trimming left V 5 bases short and J 0 bases short, with 11 bases between. For the CDR3, the DNA is TGTGCCAGCAGCCCCGACGGCAACTCCTACGAGCAGTACTTC. Translated: CASSPDGNSYEQYF. The complete variable domain, with remaining parts taken from reference TRBV7-2 and TRBJ2-7, reads GAGVSQSPSNKVTEKGKDVELRCDPISGHTALYWYRQSLGQGLEFLIYFQGNSAPDKSGLPSDRFSAERTGGSVSTLTIQRTQQEDSAVYLCASSPDGNSYEQYFGPGTRLTVT.

The chain combines TRBV10-3 with TRBJ1-1, with 7 bases aligning to TRBD1. The CDR3 contains 14 residues. Germline lookup yields CDR1 ENHRY and CDR2 SYGVKD. The trim removed 10 bases at V and 2 bases at J, leaving 10 bases unmatched. The CDR3 bases are TGTGCCACCCGGGCTGACAGGGCTAACACTGAAGCTTTCTTT. It encodes CATRADRANTEAFF.

This chain links TRBV7-9 with TRBJ1-1; tentatively, D is TRBD1 (5 bases). The V gene lost 1 base and the J gene lost 7 bases, with 10 bases spanning the gap. The CDR3 length is 13 residues. Germline V gene data show CDR1 as SEHNR and CDR2 as FQNEAQ (reference sequence). CDR3 region: CASSLVLDNEAFF. Here the CDR3 DNA reads TGTGCCAGCAGCTTAGTACTGGACAATGAAGCTTTCTTT.

This clonotype was seen only a few times. This rearrangement joins TRBV6-5 to TRBJ1-1; a weak D match, TRBD1 (5 bases). Per the germline V gene, CDR1 is MNHEY and CDR2 is SVGAGI. The CDR3 has 13 amino acids. Trimming removed 5 bases at V and 8 bases at J, with 15 bases between. The CDR3 protein is CASSLTRDGEAFF. In DNA, the CDR3 is TGTGCCAGCAGTCTTACCCGGGACGGCGAAGCTTTCTTT.

The V gene is TRBV28, the J gene TRBJ2-1; TRBD1 matches 9 bases. Germline V gives CDR1 MDHEN, CDR2 SYDVKM. Trimming took 3 bases from V and 5 from J; bases not matched to a gene: 11. This CDR3 is 17 amino acids long. The CDR3 nucleotides are TGTGCCAGCAGTTTCCTAACGACAGGGGGGGGCCACAATGAGCAGTTCTTC. It codes for CASSFLTTGGGHNEQFF.

CDR3 sequence: CASRGDGRYEQYF. The CDR3, as DNA: TGTGCCAGCAGGGGAGACGGGCGCTACGAGCAGTACTTC. The chain is built from TRBV11-2 and TRBJ2-5; possible D gene TRBD2, 5 bases. Gene TRBJ2-7 matches the end of the DNA better, so the J call may be wrong. The length of the CDR3 is 13 residues. Germline CDR1 SGHAT, CDR2 FQNNGV.

This clonotype was found a few times. The chain has TRBV4-3 and TRBJ2-3; tentative D call: TRBD2 (6 bases). CDR3 size: 14 residues. Germline lookup yields CDR1 LGHNA and CDR2 YSLEER. V was cut by 1 base and J by 4 bases, with 9 bases left in between. The DNA of the CDR3 is TGCGCCAGCAGCCAAGGACTAGTTCCAGATACGCAGTATTTT. Translation gives CASSQGLVPDTQYF.

This chain uses TRBV7-2 with TRBJ2-7; TRBD1 matches 8 bases. Germline V gene sequence: CDR1 SGHTA, CDR2 FQGNSA. The length of the CDR3 is 15 residues. V lost 1 base, J lost 1 base, and 3 bases stayed unmatched. CDR3 amino acids: CASSLEQGVSYEQYF. In nucleotides, the CDR3 is TGTGCCAGCAGCTTAGAACAGGGGGTTTCCTACGAGCAGTACTTC.

This clonotype appeared a few times. The gene calls are TRBV25-1 and TRBJ2-5, with D possibly TRBD2 on 5 matching bases. Germline V gives CDR1 MGHDK, CDR2 SYGVNS. The CDR3 runs to 16 residues. The V gene lost 3 bases and the J gene lost 0 bases, with 14 bases spanning the gap. Here the CDR3 DNA reads TGTGCCAGCAGTGATCTCTCTATCGGGAACCAAGAGACCCAGTACTTC. This codes for CASSDLSIGNQETQYF.

The genes are TRBV7-9 and TRBJ1-2; the D gene is possibly TRBD1 (6 bases). Germline assignment: CDR1 SEHNR and CDR2 FQNEAQ (reference sequence). The CDR3 is 17 residues long. Trimming removed 4 bases from V and 0 bases from J, with 18 bases in between. In DNA form, the CDR3 reads TGTGCCAGCAGCTCCGAATGGGGGGGCGCCACTAACTATGGCTACACCTTC. It is translated as CASSSEWGGATNYGYTF.

With respect to this clonotype: Compared with germline, one end of the junction differs, possibly owing to a read error. This CDR3 is CAGSLEGAKNIQYF. The CDR3 coding sequence is TGTGCCGGCAGTTTGGAGGGAGCCAAAAACATTCAGTACTTC. V gene TRBV27 combines with J gene TRBJ2-4, with D tentatively TRBD2 (6 bases). The CDR3 loop spans 14 amino acids. CDR1 and CDR2 (germline): MNHEY, SMNVEV (reference sequence).

The rearrangement uses TRBV5-1 and TRBJ2-1, with 7 bases matching TRBD1. The CDR3 length is 13 residues. The germline CDR1 and CDR2 sequences are SGHRS and YFSETQ. J was trimmed by 6 bases and V by 5 bases; bases with no gene match: 5. The CDR3 region is CASRDGQANEQFF. CDR3 sequence (DNA): TGCGCCAGCAGAGACGGACAGGCCAATGAGCAGTTCTTC.

CDR3 DNA: TGTGCCAGCAGTCTACCCCAGGGGGGCCTAGCGGGAGGCTACGAGCAGTACTTC. Translated: CASSLPQGGLAGGYEQYF. V and J are TRBV28 and TRBJ2-7; TRBD2 matches 11 bases. The CDR3 is 18 amino acids. V trimming: 5 bases; J trimming: 3 bases; junction bases outside the gene matches: 15. The germline V gene has CDR1 MDHEN and CDR2 SYDVKM. Full variable domain (missing parts from reference TRBV28 and TRBJ2-7): DVKVTQSSRYLVKRTGEKVFLECVQDMDHENMFWYRQDPGLGLRLIYFSYDVKMKEKGDIPEGYSVSREKKERFSLILESASTNQTSMYLCASSLPQGGLAGGYEQYFGPGTRLTVT.

J is TRBJ2-7 and V is TRBV9; maybe TRBD2 (6 bases). V was cut by 3 bases and J by 2 bases, with 12 bases left in between. Looked up from germline, CDR1 is SGDLS and CDR2 is YYNGEE. The CDR3 consists of 14 residues. The DNA of the CDR3 is TGTGCCAGCAGCGGCGGAGGGAATCCCTACGAGCAGTACTTC. This codes for CASSGGGNPYEQYF.

The V and J genes are TRBV20-1 and TRBJ2-5, with 11 bases matching TRBD2. V lost 4 bases and J lost 2; bases outside the gene matches: 9. The CDR3 runs 16 residues. Germline assignment: CDR1 DFQATT and CDR2 SNEGSKA (reference sequence). The CDR3 sequence: CSATPWTSGFQETQYF. DNA of the CDR3: TGCAGTGCTACCCCCTGGACTAGCGGGTTTCAAGAGACCCAGTACTTC.

This CDR3 reads CASRGLQGGRANYGYTF. The CDR3 DNA follows: TGTGCCAGCAGGGGACTACAGGGGGGCAGAGCTAACTATGGCTACACCTTC. The chain links TRBV12-3 or TRBV12-4 to TRBJ1-2, with TRBD1 matching 8 bases. Unmatched junction bases numbered 12, after V lost 6 bases and J lost 0 bases. The CDR3 contains 17 residues.

This clonotype turned up a few times. V is TRBV7-6 and J is TRBJ2-7; D may be TRBD2 (5 bases). Germline V lookup: CDR1 SGHVS, CDR2 FNYEAQ. This CDR3 has 14 amino acids. V was shortened by 0 bases and J by 6 bases, with 12 bases between the two germline ends. The CDR3 sequence: CASSLAGEYREQYF. The CDR3 region has the DNA TGTGCCAGCAGCTTAGCGGGAGAGTACCGCGAGCAGTACTTC.

This clonotype was detected a few times. Here the CDR3 DNA reads TGTGCCAGCAGTGGGAACAGGGGACAACAAGAGACCCAGTACTTC. Encoded protein: CASSGNRGQQETQYF. The chain employs TRBV25-1 and TRBJ2-5; 7 nucleotides align to TRBD1. Germline values: CDR1 MGHDK, CDR2 SYGVNS. The CDR3 is 15 amino acids. V was pared by 4 bases and J by 2 bases, with 7 bases of the junction left unmatched.

A note on this clonotype: Sequence at one end of the junction differs from germline and may be a read error. The V gene is TRBV6-6, the J gene TRBJ2-3; D is perhaps TRBD1 or TRBD2 (5 bases each). CDR1 is MNHNY, CDR2 SVGAGI, per germline (reference sequence). This CDR3 has 13 amino acids. The chain's CDR3 is CAGSGDRTDTQYF. The CDR3 DNA follows: TGTGCCGGCAGTGGGGACCGCACAGATACGCAGTATTTT.

The CDR3 loop reads CSVERRRREKVSYNEQFF. The CDR3 DNA reads TGCAGCGTTGAAAGACGAAGGCGGGAAAAGGTCTCCTACAATGAGCAGTTCTTC. The J gene is TRBJ2-1, the V gene TRBV29-1, with a tentative D call TRBD2 (6 bases). The CDR3 is made up of 18 amino acids. Per the germline V gene, CDR1 is SQVTM and CDR2 is ANQGSEA. Between the trimmed V and J ends, which lost 2 bases and 0 bases, there was a span of 20 bases.